These T cell receptor beta chains were read from a single sample in a study of T-cell reconstitution after alpha-beta-depleted transplantation in children. MiXCR was run by TCRdb on the PCR reads, yielding one entry per CDR3 protein. The sample holds approximately 240,000 distinct CDR3 sequences, around 9.5% seen once. The specimen comprised PBMCs from the stem cell graft donor, sampled from the stem cell graft. The source is a human donor who donated a stem cell graft to a child with acute lymphoblastic leukemia. Both conserved end residues are part of each CDR3. D genes are given only for firm matches. Clone size is stated in some rows and not others, as once, few, many or a class when expanded.

V gene	D gene	clone size	J gene	CDR3 protein	CDR3 DNA
TRBV5-1	TRBD1	few	TRBJ1-1	CASSLVRDRLNTEAFF	TGCGCCAGCAGCTTGGTTCGGGACAGGCTTAACACTGAAGCTTTCTTT
TRBV6-2/TRBV6-3	NA	many	TRBJ2-5	CASSYSGETQYF	TGTGCCAGCAGTTACTCAGGGGAGACCCAGTACTTC
TRBV20-1	NA	few	TRBJ1-2	CSARGVGSRNYGYTF	TGCAGTGCTAGAGGGGTAGGATCCAGGAACTATGGCTACACCTTC
TRBV4-3	NA	many	TRBJ2-1	CASSQEPRSNEQFF	TGCGCCAGCAGCCAAGAACCCAGGTCCAATGAGCAGTTCTTC
TRBV7-2	NA	many	TRBJ1-2	CASSQATVNYGYTF	TGTGCCAGCAGCCAAGCGACAGTTAACTATGGCTACACCTTC
TRBV5-1	NA	many	TRBJ1-1	CASSPVGNTEAFF	TGCGCCAGCAGCCCGGTGGGGAATACTGAAGCTTTCTTT
TRBV20-1	TRBD1	many	TRBJ1-2	CSAPKDRGVNYGYTF	TGCAGTGCTCCTAAAGACAGGGGGGTTAACTATGGCTACACCTTC
TRBV24-1	NA	few	TRBJ2-5	CATSETQGTETQYF	TGTGCCACCAGTGAGACTCAGGGGACAGAGACCCAGTACTTC
TRBV6-2/TRBV6-3	NA	NA	TRBJ2-2	CASRGVIAGGELFF	TGTGCCAGCAGGGGAGTTATTGCTGGCGGGGAGCTGTTTTTT
TRBV11-1	NA	few	TRBJ2-7	CASSPVRALGASSYEQYF	TGTGCCAGCAGCCCGGTGAGAGCCTTGGGGGCCTCGTCCTACGAGCAGTACTTC
TRBV20-1	TRBD1	NA	TRBJ2-4	CSASIRGRRENIQYF	TGCAGTGCTAGTATCAGGGGGCGCAGAGAAAACATTCAGTACTTC
TRBV18	NA	many	TRBJ1-6	CASSPLARENSPLHF	TGTGCCAGCTCACCACTGGCCAGGGAAAATTCACCCCTCCACTTT
TRBV5-5	NA	NA	TRBJ1-2	CASSLTGISPDGYTF	TGTGCCAGCAGCTTAACAGGCATTAGTCCCGATGGCTACACCTTC
TRBV10-3	NA	many	TRBJ1-6	CAISQQNNSPLHF	TGTGCCATCAGTCAACAGAATAATTCACCCCTCCACTTT
TRBV18	NA	few	TRBJ2-7	CASSPPLGDEQYF	TGTGCCAGCTCACCACCTCTAGGTGACGAGCAGTACTTC
TRBV20-1	NA	many	TRBJ2-5	CSARLQGRETQYF	TGCAGTGCTAGATTACAAGGAAGAGAGACCCAGTACTTC
TRBV7-9	NA	NA	TRBJ1-2	CASSPSTNYGYTF	TGTGCCAGCAGCCCCTCGACCAACTATGGCTACACCTTC
TRBV20-1	TRBD1	NA	TRBJ1-2	CSANSGDREHGYTF	TGCAGTGCCAACTCGGGGGACAGGGAACATGGCTACACCTTC